The 10 T cell receptor beta chains below all came from one sample that was sequenced in a study of Ad26.COV2.S vaccination and SARS-CoV-2 variants. Clones were read by immunoSEQ multiplex PCR, and TCRdb kept only the in-frame ones, dropping some. The data show more than 300,000 clones, approximately 86% seen once. Noted treatment: 15 to 20 received Ad26.COV2.S at low or high dose, single or two shots; 5 received placebo; per-sample allocation not given. Day 63 after the first injection of vaccine or placebo was the sampling time. The sample was peripheral blood, taken in a trial of Ad26.COV2.S vaccine versus placebo. The receptors were sampled from a person aged 18-60 years who received the Ad26.COV2.S COVID-19 vaccine or a placebo.

The chain carries TRBV10-3 and TRBJ2-1; D possibly corresponds to TRBD1 (6 bases). The CDR3 spans 17 residues. CDR1 is ENHRY, CDR2 SYGVKD, per germline. V lost 4 bases and J lost 0, with 16 bases in between. The CDR3 sequence is CAISAPIQGRSYNEQFF. CDR3 bases: TGTGCCATCAGTGCCCCCATTCAGGGGCGCTCCTACAATGAGCAGTTCTTC.

V and J are TRBV5-1 and TRBJ1-2, with a weak D call TRBD1 (5 bases). Germline-derived CDR1 and CDR2 are SGHRS and YFSETQ. V was pared by 4 bases and J by 2 bases, with 12 bases between. The CDR3 has 14 amino acids. In nucleotides, the CDR3 is TGCGCCAGCAGCCAGGGACTGTTGAACTATGGCTACACCTTC. As protein: CASSQGLLNYGYTF.

The chain couples TRBV5-1 to TRBJ1-4; TRBD1 matches 7 bases. The CDR3 loop spans 14 amino acids. CDR1 and CDR2 from the germline V gene are SGHRS and YFSETQ. Germline trimming cut 3 bases from V and 7 bases from J; bases unmatched to any gene: 6. CDR3 nucleotides: TGCGCCAGCAGCTCCGGGACAGCGGGTGAAAAACTGTTTTTT. It codes for CASSSGTAGEKLFF.

This clone was counted a single time. The chain joins TRBV2 to TRBJ1-2, with D possibly matching TRBD1 (6 bases). The CDR3 contains 13 residues. The germline V gene encodes CDR1 SNHLY and CDR2 FYNNEI. V lost 6 bases and J 6 bases, leaving 14 bases between the germline ends. In DNA, the CDR3 is TGTGCCAGCAGCGAAAATCAGGGGAATGGCTACACCTTC. This encodes CASSENQGNGYTF.

The V call is TRBV6-5, the J call TRBJ1-2, with TRBD1 as a possible D gene (6 bases). Germline V gene lookup returns CDR1 MNHEY and CDR2 SVGAGI. This CDR3 comprises 13 residues. Between the trimmed V and J ends, which lost 6 bases and 0 bases, there was a span of 8 bases. The CDR3 nucleotides read TGTGCCAGCAGGAGGGGGGCTAACTATGGCTACACCTTC. It specifies CASRRGANYGYTF.

The chain employs TRBV2 and TRBJ1-5; 7 nucleotides line up with TRBD1. The CDR3 sequence is 15 residues long. J gave up 0 bases and V 7 bases, and 6 bases lay outside the gene matches. Germline V CDR1 and CDR2: SNHLY, FYNNEI. CDR3 sequence: CASTGQEYSNQPQHF. The CDR3 nucleotides are TGTGCCAGCACCGGACAGGAATATAGCAATCAGCCCCAGCATTTT.

This chain connects TRBV18 to TRBJ1-1, with D hard to call. Looked up from germline, CDR1 is KGHSH and CDR2 is LQKENI. The CDR3 totals 13 residues. The germline V and J ends were trimmed by 6 bases and 6 bases, with 14 bases remaining between them. CDR3 nucleotide sequence: TGTGCCAGCTCGCCTCCAGGAGGACCTGAAGCTTTCTTT. Translated: CASSPPGGPEAFF.

This rearrangement joins TRBV6-5 to TRBJ2-5; a possible D gene is TRBD1 (5 bases). Germline values: CDR1 MNHEY, CDR2 SVGAGI. The CDR3 loop spans 14 amino acids. Trimming took off 0 bases at V and 4 bases at J, with 9 bases between the two ends. The CDR3 DNA reads TGTGCCAGCAGTTACTCGGGGCCGCCAGAGACCCAGTACTTC. This codes for CASSYSGPPETQYF.

The count of this clone is one. The chain links TRBV3-1 (or the pseudogene TRBV3-2) to TRBJ1-1; 7 nucleotides line up with TRBD1. CDR3 length: 13 amino acids. Germline CDR1 is LGHDT and CDR2 is YNNKEL (reference sequence). The J segment lost 2 bases and the V segment lost 4 bases, leaving 1 base of the junction unmatched. For the CDR3, the DNA is TGTGCCAGCAGCCGACAGGGAAACACTGAAGCTTTCTTT. Its translation: CASSRQGNTEAFF.

This clone has just a few counts. V usage is TRBV25-1 and J usage is TRBJ1-1; the D is unclear. Germline V gene data show CDR1 as MGHDK and CDR2 as SYGVNS. With 0 bases removed from V and 8 bases from J, the gap between germline ends came to 4 bases. This CDR3 has 11 residues. Here the CDR3 reads CASSEYGEAFF. DNA for the CDR3: TGTGCCAGCAGTGAATACGGGGAAGCTTTCTTT.